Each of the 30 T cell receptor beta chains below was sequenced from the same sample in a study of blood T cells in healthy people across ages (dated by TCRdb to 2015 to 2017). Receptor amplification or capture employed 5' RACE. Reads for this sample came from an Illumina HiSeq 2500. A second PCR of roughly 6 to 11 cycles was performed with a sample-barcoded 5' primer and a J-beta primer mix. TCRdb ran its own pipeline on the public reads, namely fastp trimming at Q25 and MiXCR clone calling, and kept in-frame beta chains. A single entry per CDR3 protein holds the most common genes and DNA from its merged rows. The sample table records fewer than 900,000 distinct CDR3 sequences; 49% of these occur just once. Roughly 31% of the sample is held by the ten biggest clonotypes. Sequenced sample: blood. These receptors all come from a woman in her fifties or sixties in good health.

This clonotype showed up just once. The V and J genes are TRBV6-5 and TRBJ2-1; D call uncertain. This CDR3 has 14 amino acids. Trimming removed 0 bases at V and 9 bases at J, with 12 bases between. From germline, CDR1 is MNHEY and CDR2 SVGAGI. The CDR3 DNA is TGTGCCAGCAGTTACTCGACGGGTCCCGTTGAGCAGTTCTTC. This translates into CASSYSTGPVEQFF.

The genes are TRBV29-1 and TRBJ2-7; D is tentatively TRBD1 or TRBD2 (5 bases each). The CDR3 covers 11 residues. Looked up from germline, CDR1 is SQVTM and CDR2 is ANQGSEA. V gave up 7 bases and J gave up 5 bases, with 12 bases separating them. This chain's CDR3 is CSGGSKHEQYF. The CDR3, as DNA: TGCAGCGGGGGGTCCAAGCACGAGCAGTACTTC.

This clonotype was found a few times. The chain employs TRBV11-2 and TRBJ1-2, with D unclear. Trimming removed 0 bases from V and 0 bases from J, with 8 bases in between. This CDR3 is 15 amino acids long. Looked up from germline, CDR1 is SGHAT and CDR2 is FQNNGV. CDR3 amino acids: CASSLDATANYGYTF. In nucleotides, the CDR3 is TGTGCCAGCAGCTTAGATGCCACCGCTAACTATGGCTACACCTTC.

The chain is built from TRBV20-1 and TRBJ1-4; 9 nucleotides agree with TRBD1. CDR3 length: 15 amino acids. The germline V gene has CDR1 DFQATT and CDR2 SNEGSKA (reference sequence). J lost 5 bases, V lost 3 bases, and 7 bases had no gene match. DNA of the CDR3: TGCAGTGCTAGGGATTTTGACAGGGGGAATGAAAAACTGTTTTTT. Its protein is CSARDFDRGNEKLFF.

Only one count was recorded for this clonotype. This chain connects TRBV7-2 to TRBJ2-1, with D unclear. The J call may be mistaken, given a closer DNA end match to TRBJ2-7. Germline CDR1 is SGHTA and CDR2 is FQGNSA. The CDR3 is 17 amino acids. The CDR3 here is CASSFPMYGSSYNEQYF. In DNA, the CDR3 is TGTGCCAGCAGCTTCCCTATGTACGGTAGCTCCTACAATGAGCAGTACTTC.

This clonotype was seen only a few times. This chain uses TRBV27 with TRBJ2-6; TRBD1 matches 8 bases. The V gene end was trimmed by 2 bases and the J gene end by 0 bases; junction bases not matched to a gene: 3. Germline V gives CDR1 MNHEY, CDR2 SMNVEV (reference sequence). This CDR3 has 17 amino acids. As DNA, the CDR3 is TGTGCCAGCAGTTTAAACACAGGGGGCTCTGGGGCCAACGTCCTGACTTTC. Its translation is CASSLNTGGSGANVLTF.

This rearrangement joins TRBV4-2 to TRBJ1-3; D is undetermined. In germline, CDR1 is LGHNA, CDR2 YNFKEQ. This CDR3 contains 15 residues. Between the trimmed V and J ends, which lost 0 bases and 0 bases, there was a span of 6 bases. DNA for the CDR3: TGTGCCAGCAGCCAAGAGAGGTTCTCTGGAAACACCATATATTTT. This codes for CASSQERFSGNTIYF.

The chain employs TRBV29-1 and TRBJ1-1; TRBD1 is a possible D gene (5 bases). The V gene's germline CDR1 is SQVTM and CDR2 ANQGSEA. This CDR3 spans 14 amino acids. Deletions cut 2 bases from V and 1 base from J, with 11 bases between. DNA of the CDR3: TGCAGCGTTGAATCTAGGCAGGGGAACACTGAAGCTTTCTTT. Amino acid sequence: CSVESRQGNTEAFF.

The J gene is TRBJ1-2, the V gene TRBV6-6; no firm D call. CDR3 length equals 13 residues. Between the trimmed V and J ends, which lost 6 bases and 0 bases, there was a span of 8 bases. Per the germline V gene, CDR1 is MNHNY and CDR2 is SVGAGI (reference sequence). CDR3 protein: CASSALANYGYTF. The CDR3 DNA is TGTGCCAGCAGCGCTTTAGCTAACTATGGCTACACCTTC.

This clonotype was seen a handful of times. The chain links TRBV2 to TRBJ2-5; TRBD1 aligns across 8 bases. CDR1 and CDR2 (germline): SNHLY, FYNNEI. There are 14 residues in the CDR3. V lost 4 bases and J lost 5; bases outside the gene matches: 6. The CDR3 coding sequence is TGTGCCAGCAGTGTGCAGGGGGCGGCGGAGACCCAGTACTTC. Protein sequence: CASSVQGAAETQYF.

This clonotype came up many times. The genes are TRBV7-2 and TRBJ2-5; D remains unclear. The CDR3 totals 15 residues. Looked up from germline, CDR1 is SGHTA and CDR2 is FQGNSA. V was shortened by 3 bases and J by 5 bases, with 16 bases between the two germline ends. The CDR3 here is CASSFSTSGRETQYF. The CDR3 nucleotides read TGTGCCAGCAGCTTTAGTACTTCCGGGCGGGAGACCCAGTACTTC. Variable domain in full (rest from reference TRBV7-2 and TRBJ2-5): GAGVSQSPSNKVTEKGKDVELRCDPISGHTALYWYRQSLGQGLEFLIYFQGNSAPDKSGLPSDRFSAERTGGSVSTLTIQRTQQEDSAVYLCASSFSTSGRETQYFGPGTRLLVL.

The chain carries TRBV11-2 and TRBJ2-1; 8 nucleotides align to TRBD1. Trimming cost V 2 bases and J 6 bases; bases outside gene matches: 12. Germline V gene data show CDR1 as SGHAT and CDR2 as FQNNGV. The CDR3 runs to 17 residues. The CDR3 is CASSLSFSGQGINEQFF. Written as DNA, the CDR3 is TGTGCCAGCAGCTTAAGCTTCTCAGGACAGGGAATCAATGAGCAGTTCTTC.

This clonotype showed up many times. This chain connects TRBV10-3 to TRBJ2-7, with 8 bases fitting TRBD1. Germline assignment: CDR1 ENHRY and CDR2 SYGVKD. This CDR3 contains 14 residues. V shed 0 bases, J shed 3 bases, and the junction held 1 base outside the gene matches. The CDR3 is CAISESGQDYEQYF. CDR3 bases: TGTGCCATCAGTGAGTCGGGACAGGACTACGAGCAGTACTTC.

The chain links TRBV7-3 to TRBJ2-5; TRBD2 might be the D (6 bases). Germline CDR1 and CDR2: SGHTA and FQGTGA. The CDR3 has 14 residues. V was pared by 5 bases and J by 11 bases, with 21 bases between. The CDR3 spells CASSQGLLYNEQYF. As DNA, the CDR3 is TGTGCCAGCAGCCAGGGACTGCTGTACAATGAGCAGTACTTC.

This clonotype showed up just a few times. The CDR3 DNA reads TGTGCCATCCAGGGAGTCGGGTACAATGAGCAGTTCTTC. Protein: CAIQGVGYNEQFF. The rearrangement uses TRBV10-3 and TRBJ2-1; TRBD1 or TRBD2 may be the D gene (5 bases each). CDR3 length equals 13 residues. Looked up from germline, CDR1 is ENHRY and CDR2 is SYGVKD. V lost 8 bases and J lost 4, with 12 bases in between.

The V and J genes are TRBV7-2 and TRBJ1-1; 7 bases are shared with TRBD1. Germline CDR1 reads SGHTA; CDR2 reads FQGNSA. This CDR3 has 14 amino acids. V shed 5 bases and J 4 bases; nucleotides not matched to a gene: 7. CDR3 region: CASSVPQGSTEAFF. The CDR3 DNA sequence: TGTGCCAGCAGCGTACCACAGGGGAGCACTGAAGCTTTCTTT.

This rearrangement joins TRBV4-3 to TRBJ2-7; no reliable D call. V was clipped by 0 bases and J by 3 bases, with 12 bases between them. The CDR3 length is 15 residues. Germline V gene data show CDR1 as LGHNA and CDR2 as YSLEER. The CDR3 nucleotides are TGCGCCAGCAGCCAAGATCTGTCCGAGTACTACGAGCAGTACTTC. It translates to CASSQDLSEYYEQYF.

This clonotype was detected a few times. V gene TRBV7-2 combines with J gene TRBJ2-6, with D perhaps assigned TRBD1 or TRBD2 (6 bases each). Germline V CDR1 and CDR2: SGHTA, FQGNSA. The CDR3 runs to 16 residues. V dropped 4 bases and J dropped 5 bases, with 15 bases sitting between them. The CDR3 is CASSSSGEVWANVLTF. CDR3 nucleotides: TGTGCCAGCAGCTCCTCAGGGGAGGTTTGGGCCAACGTCCTGACTTTC.

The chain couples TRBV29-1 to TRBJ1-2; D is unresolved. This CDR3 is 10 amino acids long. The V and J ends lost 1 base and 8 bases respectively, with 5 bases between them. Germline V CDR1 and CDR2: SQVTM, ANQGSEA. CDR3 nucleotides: TGCAGCGTTGAAGTACAAGGCTACACCTTC. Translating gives CSVEVQGYTF.

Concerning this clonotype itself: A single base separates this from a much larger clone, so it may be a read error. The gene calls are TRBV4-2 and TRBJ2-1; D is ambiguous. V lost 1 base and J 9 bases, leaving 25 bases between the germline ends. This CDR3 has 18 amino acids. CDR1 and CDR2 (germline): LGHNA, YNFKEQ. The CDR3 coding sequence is TGTGCCAGCAGCCAAGTAATTAGAGCAGGACGTCCGCTAGGTGAGCAGTTCTTC. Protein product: CASSQVIRAGRPLGEQFF.

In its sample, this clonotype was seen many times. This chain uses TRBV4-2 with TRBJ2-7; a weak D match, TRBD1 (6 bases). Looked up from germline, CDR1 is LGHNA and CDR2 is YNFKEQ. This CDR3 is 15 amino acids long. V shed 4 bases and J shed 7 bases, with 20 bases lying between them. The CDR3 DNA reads TGTGCCAGCAGCCGAGAAACAGGGTTCAACGTGGAGCAGTACTTC. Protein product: CASSRETGFNVEQYF.

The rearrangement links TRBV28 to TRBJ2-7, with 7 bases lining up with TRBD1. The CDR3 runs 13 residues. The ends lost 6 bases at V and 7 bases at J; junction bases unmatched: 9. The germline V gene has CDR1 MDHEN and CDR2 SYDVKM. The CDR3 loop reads CASRLNRGREQYF. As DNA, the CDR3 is TGTGCCAGCAGACTAAACAGGGGTCGAGAGCAGTACTTC.

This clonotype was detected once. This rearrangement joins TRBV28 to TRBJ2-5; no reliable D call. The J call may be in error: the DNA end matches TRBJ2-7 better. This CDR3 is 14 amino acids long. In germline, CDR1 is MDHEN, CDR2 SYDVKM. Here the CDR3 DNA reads TGTGCCACTTCACCCCCAGCAAACCCAAACGAGCAGTACTTC. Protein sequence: CATSPPANPNEQYF.

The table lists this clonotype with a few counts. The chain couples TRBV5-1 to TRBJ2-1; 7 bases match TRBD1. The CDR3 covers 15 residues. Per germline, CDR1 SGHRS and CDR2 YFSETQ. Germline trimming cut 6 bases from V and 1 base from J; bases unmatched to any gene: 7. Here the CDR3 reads CASTQGVGSYNEQFF. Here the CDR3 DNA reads TGCGCCAGCACGCAGGGGGTTGGATCCTACAATGAGCAGTTCTTC.

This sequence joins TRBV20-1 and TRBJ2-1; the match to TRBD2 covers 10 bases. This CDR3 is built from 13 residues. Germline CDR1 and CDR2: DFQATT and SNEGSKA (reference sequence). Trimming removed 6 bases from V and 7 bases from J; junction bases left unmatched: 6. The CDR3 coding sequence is TGCAGTGCCCCCCGGACTAGCGGAAATGAGCAGTTCTTC. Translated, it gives CSAPRTSGNEQFF.

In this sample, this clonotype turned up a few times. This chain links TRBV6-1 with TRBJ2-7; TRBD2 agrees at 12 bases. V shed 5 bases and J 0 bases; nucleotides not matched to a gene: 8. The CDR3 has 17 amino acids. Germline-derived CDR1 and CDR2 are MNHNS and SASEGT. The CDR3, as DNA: TGTGCCAGCAGTAGGGGACTAGCGGGCGGAATCTCCTACGAGCAGTACTTC. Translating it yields CASSRGLAGGISYEQYF.

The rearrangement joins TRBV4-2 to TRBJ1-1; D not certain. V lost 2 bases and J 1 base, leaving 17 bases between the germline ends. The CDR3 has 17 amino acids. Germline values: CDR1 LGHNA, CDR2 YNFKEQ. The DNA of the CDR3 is TGTGCCAGCAGCCAACTCTCCCCCAGGACTCAGAACACTGAAGCTTTCTTT. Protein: CASSQLSPRTQNTEAFF.

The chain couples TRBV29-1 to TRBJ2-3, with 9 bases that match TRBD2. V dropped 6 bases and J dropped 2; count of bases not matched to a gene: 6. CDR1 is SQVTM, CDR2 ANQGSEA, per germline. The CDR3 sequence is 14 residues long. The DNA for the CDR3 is TGCAGCGTCGCTAGCGGGATTTACACAGATACGCAGTATTTT. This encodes CSVASGIYTDTQYF.

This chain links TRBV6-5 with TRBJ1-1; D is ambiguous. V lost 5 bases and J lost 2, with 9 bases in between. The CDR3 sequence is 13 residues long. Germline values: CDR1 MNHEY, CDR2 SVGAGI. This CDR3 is CASSNYRNTEAFF. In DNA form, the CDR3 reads TGTGCCAGCAGTAACTACAGAAACACTGAAGCTTTCTTT.

The CDR3 loop reads CASRILGAGANVLTF. CDR3 nucleotide sequence: TGTGCCAGCAGGATACTGGGAGCTGGGGCCAACGTCCTGACTTTC. The chain combines TRBV7-9 with TRBJ2-6, with D perhaps matching TRBD2 (5 bases). Looked up from germline, CDR1 is SEHNR and CDR2 is FQNEAQ (reference sequence). V lost 6 bases and J 2 bases, leaving 11 bases between the germline ends. This CDR3 region has 15 residues.